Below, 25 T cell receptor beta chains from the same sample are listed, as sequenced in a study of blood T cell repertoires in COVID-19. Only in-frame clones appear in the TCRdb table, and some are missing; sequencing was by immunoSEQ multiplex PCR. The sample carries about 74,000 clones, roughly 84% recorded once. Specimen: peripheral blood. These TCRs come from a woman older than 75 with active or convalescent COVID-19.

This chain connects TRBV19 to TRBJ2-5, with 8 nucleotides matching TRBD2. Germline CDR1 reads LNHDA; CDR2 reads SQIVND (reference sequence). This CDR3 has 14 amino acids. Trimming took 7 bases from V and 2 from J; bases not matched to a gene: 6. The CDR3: CASTSGLGQETQYF. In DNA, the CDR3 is TGTGCCAGTACCTCGGGACTAGGGCAAGAGACCCAGTACTTC.

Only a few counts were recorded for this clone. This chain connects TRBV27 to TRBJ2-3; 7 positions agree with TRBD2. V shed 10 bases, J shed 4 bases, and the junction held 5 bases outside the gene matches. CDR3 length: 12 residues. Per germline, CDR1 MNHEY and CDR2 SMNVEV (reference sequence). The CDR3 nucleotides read TGTGCCACCCTGACTAGCCCAGATACGCAGTATTTT. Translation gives CATLTSPDTQYF.

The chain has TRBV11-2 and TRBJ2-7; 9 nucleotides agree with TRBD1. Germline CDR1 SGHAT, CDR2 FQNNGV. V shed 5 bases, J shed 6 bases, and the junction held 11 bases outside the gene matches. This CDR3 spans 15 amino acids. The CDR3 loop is CASSPRTGDGGEQYF. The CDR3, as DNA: TGTGCCAGCAGCCCAAGGACAGGGGACGGGGGCGAGCAGTACTTC.

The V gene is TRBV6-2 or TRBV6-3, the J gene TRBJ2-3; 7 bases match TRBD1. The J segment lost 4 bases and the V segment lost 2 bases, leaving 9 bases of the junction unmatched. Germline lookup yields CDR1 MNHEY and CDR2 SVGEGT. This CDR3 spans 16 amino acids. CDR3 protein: CASSYTWTGPPDTQYF. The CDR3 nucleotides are TGTGCCAGCAGTTACACTTGGACAGGCCCCCCAGATACGCAGTATTTT.

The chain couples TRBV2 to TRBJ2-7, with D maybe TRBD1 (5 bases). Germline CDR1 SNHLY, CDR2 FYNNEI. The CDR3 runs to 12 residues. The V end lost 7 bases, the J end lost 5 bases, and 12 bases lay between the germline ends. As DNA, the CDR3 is TGTGCCAGCATGGGGCTTCACGACGAGCAGTACTTC. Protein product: CASMGLHDEQYF.

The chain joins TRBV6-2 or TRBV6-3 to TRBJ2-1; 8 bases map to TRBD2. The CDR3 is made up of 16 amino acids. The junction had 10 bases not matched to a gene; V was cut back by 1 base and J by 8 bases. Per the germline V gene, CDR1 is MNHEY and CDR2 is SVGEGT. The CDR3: CASSYFVGTRFYEQFF. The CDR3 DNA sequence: TGTGCCAGCAGTTACTTCGTTGGGACTAGGTTCTATGAGCAGTTCTTC.

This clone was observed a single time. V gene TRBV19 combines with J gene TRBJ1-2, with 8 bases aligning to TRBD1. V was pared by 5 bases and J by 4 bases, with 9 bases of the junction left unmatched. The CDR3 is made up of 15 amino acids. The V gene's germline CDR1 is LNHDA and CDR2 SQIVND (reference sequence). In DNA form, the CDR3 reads TGTGCCAGTAGTTCTTCCAGGGGGCTGGGCTATGGCTACACCTTC. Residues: CASSSSRGLGYGYTF.

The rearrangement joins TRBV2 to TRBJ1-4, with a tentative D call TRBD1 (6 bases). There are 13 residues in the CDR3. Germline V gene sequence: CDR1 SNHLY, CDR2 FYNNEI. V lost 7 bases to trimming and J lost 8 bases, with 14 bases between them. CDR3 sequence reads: CASTQRGWEKLFF. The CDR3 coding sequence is TGTGCCAGCACTCAAAGGGGGTGGGAAAAACTGTTTTTT.

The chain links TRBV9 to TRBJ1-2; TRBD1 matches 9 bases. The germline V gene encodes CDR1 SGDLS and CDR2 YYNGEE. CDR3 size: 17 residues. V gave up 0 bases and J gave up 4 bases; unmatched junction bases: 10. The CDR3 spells CASSVATHYRGPYGYTF. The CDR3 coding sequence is TGTGCCAGCAGCGTAGCTACCCATTACAGGGGGCCCTATGGCTACACCTTC. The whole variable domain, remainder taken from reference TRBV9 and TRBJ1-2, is DSGVTQTPKHLITATGQRVTLRCSPRSGDLSVYWYQQSLDQGLQFLIQYYNGEERAKGNILERFSAQQFPDLHSELNLSSLELGDSALYFCASSVATHYRGPYGYTFGSGTRLTVV.

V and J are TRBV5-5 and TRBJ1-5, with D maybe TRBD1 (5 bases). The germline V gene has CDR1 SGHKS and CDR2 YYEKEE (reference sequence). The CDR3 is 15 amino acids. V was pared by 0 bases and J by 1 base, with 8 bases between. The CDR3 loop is CASSLAGLSNQPQHF. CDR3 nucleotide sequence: TGTGCCAGCAGCTTGGCAGGGTTAAGCAATCAGCCCCAGCATTTT. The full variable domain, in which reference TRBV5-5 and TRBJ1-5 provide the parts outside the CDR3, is DAGVTQSPTHLIKTRGQQVTLRCSPISGHKSVSWYQQVLGQGPQFIFQYYEKEERGRGNFPDRFSARQFPNYSSELNVNALLLGDSALYLCASSLAGLSNQPQHFGDGTRLSIL.

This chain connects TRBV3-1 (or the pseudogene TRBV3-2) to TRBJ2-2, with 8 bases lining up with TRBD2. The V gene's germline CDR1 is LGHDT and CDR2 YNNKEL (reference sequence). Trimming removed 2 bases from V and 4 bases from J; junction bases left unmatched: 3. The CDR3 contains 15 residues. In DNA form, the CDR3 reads TGTGCCAGCAGCCAACTCCGGGGGGGCACCGGGGAGCTGTTTTTT. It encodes CASSQLRGGTGELFF.

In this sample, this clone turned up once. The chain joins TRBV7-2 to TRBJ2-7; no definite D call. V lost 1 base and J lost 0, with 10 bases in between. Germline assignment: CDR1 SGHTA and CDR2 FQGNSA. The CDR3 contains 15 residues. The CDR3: CASSLDRGSSYEQYF. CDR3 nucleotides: TGTGCCAGCAGCTTAGATCGCGGAAGCTCCTACGAGCAGTACTTC.

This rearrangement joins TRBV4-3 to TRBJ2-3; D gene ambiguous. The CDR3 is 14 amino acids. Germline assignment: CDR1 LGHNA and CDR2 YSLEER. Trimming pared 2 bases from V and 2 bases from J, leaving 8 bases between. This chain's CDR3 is CASSQFRLTDTQYF. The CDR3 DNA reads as TGCGCCAGCAGCCAATTCCGTCTCACAGATACGCAGTATTTT.

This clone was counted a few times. The CDR3 reads CASSPGQGFYGYTF. The CDR3 DNA sequence: TGTGCCAGCTCACCGGGACAGGGGTTCTATGGCTACACCTTC. The chain couples TRBV18 to TRBJ1-2; 10 nucleotides match TRBD1. The length of the CDR3 is 14 residues. The V gene's germline CDR1 is KGHSH and CDR2 LQKENI. With V trimmed by 3 bases and J by 4 bases, 2 bases remained unmatched.

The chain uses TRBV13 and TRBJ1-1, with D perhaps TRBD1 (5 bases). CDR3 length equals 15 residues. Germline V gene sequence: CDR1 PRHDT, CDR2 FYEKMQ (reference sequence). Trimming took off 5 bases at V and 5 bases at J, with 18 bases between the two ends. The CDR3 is CASSPPVGGRTEAFF. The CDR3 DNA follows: TGTGCCAGCAGCCCCCCAGTGGGGGGACGGACTGAAGCTTTCTTT.

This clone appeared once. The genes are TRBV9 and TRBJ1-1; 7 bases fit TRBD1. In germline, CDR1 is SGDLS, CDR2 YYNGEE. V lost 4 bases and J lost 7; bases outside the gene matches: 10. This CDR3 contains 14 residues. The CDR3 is CASSLHPRDSEAFF. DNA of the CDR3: TGTGCCAGCAGCCTCCATCCCCGGGACAGTGAAGCTTTCTTT.

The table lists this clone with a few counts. The CDR3 DNA reads as TGTGCCAGCAGTTCCCCGCGCCAGGGGAATTACGAGCAGTACTTC. Its protein is CASSSPRQGNYEQYF. V is TRBV27 and J is TRBJ2-7, with D possibly being TRBD1 (6 bases). The germline V gene encodes CDR1 MNHEY and CDR2 SMNVEV (reference sequence). With 4 bases removed from V and 4 bases from J, the gap between germline ends came to 17 bases. This CDR3 contains 15 residues.

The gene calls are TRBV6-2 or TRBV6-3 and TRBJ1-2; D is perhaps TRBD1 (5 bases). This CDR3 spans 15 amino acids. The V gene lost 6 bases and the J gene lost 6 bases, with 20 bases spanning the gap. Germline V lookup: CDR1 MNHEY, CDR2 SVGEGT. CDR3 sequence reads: CASRPSDMVLHGYTF. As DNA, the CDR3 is TGTGCCAGCAGACCTTCGGACATGGTATTGCATGGCTACACCTTC.

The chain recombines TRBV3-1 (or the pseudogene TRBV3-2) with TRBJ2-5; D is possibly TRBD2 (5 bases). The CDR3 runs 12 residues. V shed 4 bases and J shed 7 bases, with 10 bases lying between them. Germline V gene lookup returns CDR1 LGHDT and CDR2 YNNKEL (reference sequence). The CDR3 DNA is TGTGCCAGCAGCCTAAGTGAGGGGACCCAGTACTTC. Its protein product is CASSLSEGTQYF.

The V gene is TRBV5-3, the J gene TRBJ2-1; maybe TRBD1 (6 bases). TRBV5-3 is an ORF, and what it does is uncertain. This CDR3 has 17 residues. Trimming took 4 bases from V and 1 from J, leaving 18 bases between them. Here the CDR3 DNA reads TGTGCCAGAAGCCCGTGCCAGGGGCCAAGATCCTACAATGAGCAGTTCTTC. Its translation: CARSPCQGPRSYNEQFF.

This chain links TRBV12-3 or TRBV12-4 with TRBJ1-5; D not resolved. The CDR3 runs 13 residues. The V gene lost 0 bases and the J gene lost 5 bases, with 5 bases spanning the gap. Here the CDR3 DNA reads TGTGCCAGCAGTTTAGCGGCGGATCAGCCCCAGCATTTT. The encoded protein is CASSLAADQPQHF.

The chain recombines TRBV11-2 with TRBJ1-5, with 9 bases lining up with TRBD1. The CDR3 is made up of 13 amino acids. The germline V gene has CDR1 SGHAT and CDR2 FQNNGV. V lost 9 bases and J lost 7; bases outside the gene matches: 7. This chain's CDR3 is CASSGTGTQPQHF. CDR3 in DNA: TGTGCCAGTTCCGGGACAGGGACCCAGCCCCAGCATTTT.

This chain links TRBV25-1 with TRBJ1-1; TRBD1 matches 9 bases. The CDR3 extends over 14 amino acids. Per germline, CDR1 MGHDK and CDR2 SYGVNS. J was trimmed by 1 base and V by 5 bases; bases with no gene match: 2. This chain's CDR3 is CASSIQGANTEAFF. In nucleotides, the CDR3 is TGTGCCAGCAGTATACAGGGGGCGAACACTGAAGCTTTCTTT.

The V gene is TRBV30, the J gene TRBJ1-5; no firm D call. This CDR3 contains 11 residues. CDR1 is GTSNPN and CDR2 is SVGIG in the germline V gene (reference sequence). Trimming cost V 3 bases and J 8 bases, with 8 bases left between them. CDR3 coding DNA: TGTGCCTGGAGCTATTGTAAGCCCCAGCATTTT. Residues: CAWSYCKPQHF.

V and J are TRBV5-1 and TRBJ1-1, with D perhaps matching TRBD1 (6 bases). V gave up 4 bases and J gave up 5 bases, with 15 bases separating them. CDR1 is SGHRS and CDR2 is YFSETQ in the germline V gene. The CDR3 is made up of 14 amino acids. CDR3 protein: CASSLDRLRTEAFF. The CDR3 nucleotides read TGCGCCAGCAGCCTGGACAGACTAAGGACTGAAGCTTTCTTT.